The 20 T cell receptor beta chains in this list originate from one sample, sequenced in a study of T cell repertoires in cytomegalovirus infection. Their recognized antigens are unknown. TCRdb reprocessed the reads with MiXCR, giving one entry per CDR3 protein. The repertoire consists of approximately 910,000 distinct CDR3 sequences, with roughly 31% occurring once and the leading ten covering about 14%. Sequencing used cultured CD8+ T cells from PBMCs, obtained from culture after CMV antigen stimulation. The receptor source for this set is a human donor in good health (CMV status not recorded). Some clones in this sample may be carry-over from other donors' samples.

The chain carries TRBV5-1 and TRBJ2-1, with 9 nucleotides matching TRBD1. Trimming cost V 2 bases and J 0 bases; bases outside gene matches: 9. The CDR3 totals 18 residues. Germline lookup yields CDR1 SGHRS and CDR2 YFSETQ. The CDR3 DNA follows: TGCGCCAGCAGCTTAACCGGGACAGGGACTGGCTCCTACAATGAGCAGTTCTTC. Amino acids: CASSLTGTGTGSYNEQFF.

The rearrangement uses TRBV3-1 and TRBJ1-1; no clear D. The CDR3 is made up of 14 amino acids. Germline-derived CDR1 and CDR2 are LGHDT and YNNKEL (reference sequence). Between the trimmed V and J ends, which lost 1 base and 0 bases, there was a span of 6 bases. The CDR3 region is CASSQVNLNTEAFF. As DNA, the CDR3 is TGTGCCAGCAGCCAAGTGAACCTGAACACTGAAGCTTTCTTT.

J is TRBJ1-2 and V is TRBV20-1; tentatively, D is TRBD1 (6 bases). V shed 0 bases and J shed 3 bases, with 8 bases lying between them. This CDR3 is 13 amino acids long. The germline gives CDR1 DFQATT, CDR2 SNEGSKA (reference sequence). The CDR3 loop reads CSARDKGDYGYTF. CDR3 in DNA: TGCAGTGCTAGAGATAAGGGGGACTATGGCTACACCTTC.

The rearrangement joins TRBV12-3 or TRBV12-4 to TRBJ1-2; D is unresolved. V lost 5 bases to trimming and J lost 8 bases, with 15 bases between them. The CDR3 runs to 13 residues. As DNA, the CDR3 is TGTGCCAGCAGTCCGTCCTCCCCCATAGGCTACACCTTC. Translated, it gives CASSPSSPIGYTF.

This clonotype was observed a few times. The V call is TRBV27, the J call TRBJ1-5; D remains ambiguous. Trimming left V 6 bases short and J 3 bases short, with 9 bases between. This CDR3 spans 13 amino acids. Per germline, CDR1 MNHEY and CDR2 SMNVEV (reference sequence). The CDR3 is CASSLNDNQPQHF. The CDR3 DNA reads as TGTGCCAGCAGCCTTAATGACAATCAGCCCCAGCATTTT.

The sample holds a few counts of this clonotype. The chain has TRBV7-8 and TRBJ2-3, with 7 bases aligning to TRBD1. Germline V lookup: CDR1 SGHVS, CDR2 FQNEAQ. The junction had 6 bases not matched to a gene; V was cut back by 3 bases and J by 3 bases. The CDR3 spans 15 residues. CDR3 nucleotide sequence: TGTGCCAGCAGCTTGTTAGGGGGCAAAACAGATACGCAGTATTTT. Amino acids: CASSLLGGKTDTQYF. Complete variable domain (other parts from reference TRBV7-8 and TRBJ2-3): GAGVSQSPRYKVAKRGQDVALRCDPISGHVSLFWYQQALGQGPEFLTYFQNEAQLDKSGLPSDRFFAERPEGSVSTLKIQRTQQEDSAVYLCASSLLGGKTDTQYFGPGTRLTVL.

The chain combines TRBV4-1 with TRBJ2-3, with 9 bases aligning to TRBD2. V lost 2 bases to trimming and J lost 3 bases; unmatched junction nucleotides: 9. Germline V gives CDR1 MGHRA, CDR2 YSYEKL. This CDR3 comprises 17 residues. DNA for the CDR3: TGCGCCAGCAGCCAACTGGGACTAGCACCCATGACAGATACGCAGTATTTT. It encodes CASSQLGLAPMTDTQYF.

To note about this clonotype: This sequence may be a read error, since a much larger clone differs from it by one base. The chain is built from TRBV7-2 and TRBJ2-1, with D perhaps TRBD1 (5 bases). CDR3 length equals 15 residues. Per the germline V gene, CDR1 is SGHTA and CDR2 is FQGNSA. The CDR3: CASSLIPQGYNKQFF. For the CDR3, the DNA is TGTGCCAGCAGCTTAATCCCTCAGGGTTACAATAAGCAGTTCTTC.

This chain connects TRBV27 to TRBJ1-2; tentatively, D is TRBD1 (5 bases). Trimming took off 2 bases at V and 0 bases at J, with 10 bases between the two ends. The CDR3 sequence is 15 residues long. Germline lookup yields CDR1 MNHEY and CDR2 SMNVEV (reference sequence). CDR3 sequence reads: CASSLKDTSNYGYTF. The CDR3 coding sequence is TGTGCCAGCAGTTTAAAGGACACGTCTAACTATGGCTACACCTTC.

Turning to this clonotype: With a much larger clone just one base away, this may be a read error. The J gene is TRBJ2-4, the V gene TRBV7-6; 7 nucleotides line up with TRBD2. V trimming: 5 bases; J trimming: 3 bases; junction bases outside the gene matches: 10. Germline-derived CDR1 and CDR2 are SGHVS and FNYEAQ. The CDR3 has 16 residues. CDR3 loop: CASSPGLGEDKNIQYF. The CDR3 region has the DNA TGTGCCAGCAGCCCAGGACTAGGGGAAGACAAAAACATTCAGTACTTC.

This clonotype showed up just a few times. The genes are TRBV7-8 and TRBJ2-2; D is undetermined. Germline CDR1 SGHVS, CDR2 FQNEAQ. V was pared by 5 bases and J by 4 bases, with 11 bases between. CDR3 length: 14 amino acids. Here the CDR3 DNA reads TGTGCCAGCAGCCCCCGACTTGGCACCGGGGAGCTGTTTTTT. Its translation: CASSPRLGTGELFF. Full variable domain (remainder filled in from reference TRBV7-8 and TRBJ2-2): GAGVSQSPRYKVAKRGQDVALRCDPISGHVSLFWYQQALGQGPEFLTYFQNEAQLDKSGLPSDRFFAERPEGSVSTLKIQRTQQEDSAVYLCASSPRLGTGELFFGEGSRLTVL.

This clonotype was picked up one time. The rearrangement links TRBV10-2 to TRBJ2-1; D not certain. The CDR3 runs to 13 residues. Deletions cut 10 bases from V and 5 bases from J, with 15 bases between. Germline V gene data show CDR1 as WSHSY and CDR2 as SAAADI. This chain's CDR3 is CATESLLDNEQFF. CDR3 nucleotide sequence: TGCGCCACCGAATCTTTACTCGACAATGAGCAGTTCTTC.

CDR3 loop: CASSPYWGGNTGELFF. Here the CDR3 DNA reads TGCGCCAGCAGCCCCTACTGGGGGGGGAACACCGGGGAGCTGTTTTTT. The chain combines TRBV4-3 with TRBJ2-2; 7 bases line up with TRBD2. The V and J ends lost 4 bases and 1 base, in that order; junction bases with no gene match: 6. This CDR3 contains 16 residues. Germline CDR1 and CDR2: LGHNA and YSLEER.

This clonotype was observed at least ten times. The chain employs TRBV5-1 and TRBJ1-5, with D uncertain. V was trimmed by 2 bases and J by 1 base, leaving 10 bases between them. The CDR3 contains 15 residues. Germline CDR1 and CDR2: SGHRS and YFSETQ. CDR3 loop: CASSFGVGSNQPQHF. The DNA of the CDR3 is TGCGCCAGCAGCTTCGGGGTGGGGAGCAATCAGCCCCAGCATTTT.

A remark on this clonotype: Lacking the conserved final phenylalanine or tryptophan, this CDR3 likely reflects a read error. It is unclear where the CDR3 begins or ends on the DNA, so no DNA is shown, and the CDR3 is as TCRdb lists it. The chain links TRBV19 to TRBJ1-1; the DNA was not compared with TRBD1, the D call given in the table. Germline V gene sequence: CDR1 LNHDA, CDR2 SQIVND (reference sequence). The CDR3 spans 16 amino acids, including both terminal residues. The CDR3 here is CASSLRGRDRLVFYPR.

Comment on this clonotype: This may stem from a read error, because a much larger clone lies one nucleotide away. The V call is TRBV12-3 or TRBV12-4, the J call TRBJ2-1, with D uncertain. This CDR3 has 10 residues. The V end was cut by 2 bases, the J end by 10 bases, with 3 bases between. The CDR3 loop reads CASSLWEQFF. The CDR3 DNA follows: TGTGCCAGCAGTTTATGGGAGCAGTTCTTC.

This sequence joins TRBV6-6 and TRBJ2-1; the D gene could be TRBD1 or TRBD2 (5 bases each). CDR3 length: 16 amino acids. V lost 0 bases and J 2 bases, leaving 11 bases between the germline ends. CDR1 MNHNY and CDR2 SVGAGI come from the germline V gene (reference sequence). CDR3 protein: CASSYSRDGPYNEQFF. The CDR3 region has the DNA TGTGCCAGCAGTTACTCCCGGGACGGCCCCTACAATGAGCAGTTCTTC.

The rearrangement uses TRBV5-8 and TRBJ2-1; a weak D match, TRBD2 (5 bases). The length of the CDR3 is 16 residues. Germline CDR1 and CDR2: SGHTS and YDEGEE. Trimming left V 4 bases short and J 0 bases short, with 14 bases between. CDR3 region: CASSPGDLSSYNEQFF. The CDR3 region has the DNA TGTGCCAGCAGCCCCGGGGATCTTAGCTCCTACAATGAGCAGTTCTTC.

A few counts support this clonotype. The chain uses TRBV7-8 and TRBJ1-4; a weak D match, TRBD1 (6 bases). The CDR3 covers 15 residues. Trimming left V 1 base short and J 4 bases short, with 10 bases between. The germline CDR1 and CDR2 sequences are SGHVS and FQNEAQ. The CDR3 DNA reads as TGTGCCAGCAGCTTAGGGACAGTCTTTAATGAAAAACTGTTTTTT. This gives the protein CASSLGTVFNEKLFF.

J is TRBJ1-5 and V is TRBV27, with D possibly being TRBD1 (6 bases). This CDR3 has 13 amino acids. Trimming pared 6 bases from V and 5 bases from J, leaving 11 bases between. CDR1 MNHEY and CDR2 SMNVEV come from the germline V gene (reference sequence). In nucleotides, the CDR3 is TGTGCCAGCAGCCCCCAGGGGTATCAGCCCCAGCATTTT. Translated, it gives CASSPQGYQPQHF.